This is a list of T cell receptor beta chains from one sample in a study of blood T cell repertoires in COVID-19. TCRdb's copy holds only in-frame clones and misses some; the assay was immunoSEQ multiplex PCR. Of some 110,000 clones detected, over 65% appear once; the ten largest clones hold about 27%. Material: peripheral blood. The receptors stem from a man aged 55 to 69 with acute or convalescent COVID-19. Each CDR3 is given with its conserved first and last residue. D genes are given only for firm matches. Not all rows give a size; the values are once, few, many and, for expanded clones, a class.

V	size	J	D	DNA	CDR3
TRBV5-1	once	TRBJ2-1	NA	TGCGCCAGCAGCTTGGGGGCCAACCAAAATATTTATGAGCAGTTCTTC	CASSLGANQNIYEQFF
TRBV5-1	NA	TRBJ2-5	NA	TGCGCCAGCAGCTTGGGAGGAAGCAAGACCCAGTACTTC	CASSLGGSKTQYF
TRBV7-9	NA	TRBJ1-1	TRBD1	TGTGCCAGCAGCTTGGGACAGGAGAACACTGAAGCTTTCTTT	CASSLGQENTEAFF
TRBV6-5	NA	TRBJ1-6	TRBD1	TGTGCCAGCCAAACAGGGGCCAATTCACCCCTCCACTTT	CASQTGANSPLHF
TRBV6-5	NA	TRBJ1-4	NA	TGTGCCAGCGGACAGCTTAATGAGGGACTGTTTTTT	CASGQLNEGLFF
TRBV11-2	NA	TRBJ2-5	NA	TGTGCCAGCAGCTTTGGACTGGTAGGGGAGACCCAGTACTTC	CASSFGLVGETQYF
TRBV5-4	few	TRBJ1-4	NA	TGTGCCAGCAGCGCCGGGGGGTCAACTAATGAAAAACTGTTTTTT	CASSAGGSTNEKLFF
TRBV19	once	TRBJ2-2	NA	TGTGCCAGTACACCCCTCCGAGGGACCGGGGAGCTGTTTTTT	CASTPLRGTGELFF
TRBV28	NA	TRBJ2-6	TRBD1	TGTGCCAGCAGTTTATCGACAGGGGGCACCTCTGGGGCCAACGTCCTGACTTTC	CASSLSTGGTSGANVLTF
TRBV18	NA	TRBJ2-5	TRBD1	TGTGCCAGCTCGCGAGGGCAGGGGGCGTACCAAGAGACCCAGTACTTC	CASSRGQGAYQETQYF
TRBV19	once	TRBJ1-5	TRBD1	TGTGCCAGTAGTATAACCGGGACAGAAGACAATCAGCCCCAGCATTTT	CASSITGTEDNQPQHF
TRBV6-2/TRBV6-3	NA	TRBJ2-3	TRBD2	TGTGCCAGCAGTCAACGACTAGCGGGACCAGATACGCAGTATTTT	CASSQRLAGPDTQYF